The 18 T cell receptor beta chains reported below all come from one sample, sequenced in a study of cytomegalovirus exposure and HLA in healthy donors. Use of 60 Vbeta and 13 Jbeta primers characterized the PCR. Some clones are missing from TCRdb's copy, which holds only in-frame ones; the method was immunoSEQ multiplex PCR. Of 80,000 to 130,000 clones listed, around 76% were seen once; the top ten hold about 4.2%. The sequencing input was PBMCs. These receptors all stem from a woman aged 45-59 years in good health and CMV-seropositive.

This chain uses TRBV19 with TRBJ1-5; the D gene is possibly TRBD1 (5 bases). Looked up from germline, CDR1 is LNHDA and CDR2 is SQIVND (reference sequence). The CDR3 extends over 16 amino acids. V was clipped by 7 bases and J by 2 bases, with 18 bases between them. The CDR3 sequence: CASTPGWGEGNQPQHF. The CDR3 DNA follows: TGTGCCAGTACCCCTGGGTGGGGCGAGGGCAATCAGCCCCAGCATTTT.

The chain couples TRBV5-4 to TRBJ2-2, with TRBD2 matching 10 bases. The CDR3 is 16 amino acids. The trim removed 6 bases at V and 4 bases at J, leaving 9 bases unmatched. From germline, CDR1 is SGHNT and CDR2 YYREEE (reference sequence). As DNA, the CDR3 is TGTGCCAGCAAAAGGCTAGCGGGAGCGGCCACCGGGGAGCTGTTTTTT. This gives the protein CASKRLAGAATGELFF. The full variable domain, in which reference TRBV5-4 and TRBJ2-2 provide the parts outside the CDR3, is ETGVTQSPTHLIKTRGQQVTLRCSSQSGHNTVSWYQQALGQGPQFIFQYYREEENGRGNFPPRFSGLQFPNYSSELNVNALELDDSALYLCASKRLAGAATGELFFGEGSRLTVL.

This chain uses TRBV7-3 with TRBJ2-2, with TRBD2 identical over 9 bases. Germline lookup yields CDR1 SGHTA and CDR2 FQGTGA. This CDR3 is 18 amino acids long. V trimming: 0 bases; J trimming: 6 bases; junction bases outside the gene matches: 11. The CDR3 DNA reads as TGTGCCAGCAGCTTAACCCCAGTAGCGGGAGCGGACCCCGGGGAGCTGTTTTTT. Its translation is CASSLTPVAGADPGELFF.

This chain connects TRBV29-1 to TRBJ2-3; 11 bases line up with TRBD1. V shed 7 bases and J 5 bases; nucleotides not matched to a gene: 8. This CDR3 contains 14 residues. From germline, CDR1 is SQVTM and CDR2 ANQGSEA. The CDR3 bases are TGCAGCGGATGGACAGGGGGCGCGTTAGATACGCAGTATTTT. Its translation is CSGWTGGALDTQYF.

The CDR3 loop reads CASSSHRGGNEQFF. CDR3 nucleotide sequence: TGTGCCAGCAGCTCACACAGGGGGGGCAATGAGCAGTTCTTC. The chain recombines TRBV7-9 with TRBJ2-1, with D perhaps TRBD1 (8 bases). V lost 4 bases, J lost 6 bases, and 13 bases lay in between. CDR1 is SEHNR, CDR2 FQNEAQ, per germline (reference sequence). There are 14 residues in the CDR3.

This clone has more than one count but fewer than ten. The CDR3 DNA reads as TGTGCCCGTAATCGACAGGGTGCCCCTCAGCCCCAGCATTTT. Protein product: CARNRQGAPQPQHF. This chain connects TRBV6-7 to TRBJ1-5; 7 bases are shared with TRBD1. TRBV6-7 qualifies as an ORF whose function is uncertain. J was trimmed by 6 bases and V by 11 bases; bases with no gene match: 13. The CDR3 has 14 residues.

The chain carries TRBV6-5 and TRBJ1-2, with TRBD1 matching 10 bases. Germline CDR1 and CDR2: MNHEY and SVGAGI. J gave up 1 base and V 6 bases, and 2 bases lay outside the gene matches. The CDR3 is 14 amino acids. CDR3 region: CASRGQGVNYGYTF. The DNA for the CDR3 is TGTGCCAGCAGAGGACAGGGGGTTAACTATGGCTACACCTTC.

The V and J genes are TRBV2 and TRBJ1-2; 8 bases match TRBD1. V lost 10 bases and J lost 6; bases outside the gene matches: 4. From germline, CDR1 is SNHLY and CDR2 FYNNEI. The CDR3 is 11 residues long. CDR3 DNA sequence: TGTGCCACCTGGACAGGGAATGGCTACACCTTC. It codes for CATWTGNGYTF.

The chain recombines TRBV11-2 with TRBJ2-5; TRBD1 matches at 9 bases. V shed 5 bases and J 5 bases; nucleotides not matched to a gene: 3. The germline CDR1 and CDR2 sequences are SGHAT and FQNNGV. The CDR3 extends over 13 amino acids. CDR3 nucleotides: TGTGCCAGCAGCACAGGGGGCGCGGAGACCCAGTACTTC. This sequence encodes CASSTGGAETQYF.

With regard to this clone: The junction does not match germline at one end; this may be a read error. J is TRBJ2-1 and V is TRBV13; 9 bases fit TRBD2. Germline assignment: CDR1 PRHDT and CDR2 FYEKMQ (reference sequence). The CDR3 covers 15 residues. Here the CDR3 DNA reads TGTGCCAGCAGATTAGAGGCTAGCGGGATCAATGAGCAGTTCTTC. This encodes CASRLEASGINEQFF. The variable domain in full, completed from reference TRBV13 and TRBJ2-1, reads AAGVIQSPRHLIKEKRETATLKCYPIPRHDTVYWYQQGPGQDPQFLISFYEKMQSDKGSIPDRFSAQQFSDYHSELNMSSLELGDSALYFCASRLEASGINEQFFGPGTRLTVL.

This clone is a singleton in its sample. The V and J genes are TRBV7-9 and TRBJ1-2; TRBD1 matches 11 bases. The V segment lost 1 base and the J segment 8 bases; nucleotides outside the gene matches: 9. Germline loops: CDR1 SEHNR, CDR2 FQNEAQ (reference sequence). This CDR3 region has 16 residues. As DNA, the CDR3 is TGTGCCAGCAGCTTAGGGACAGGGGGCGACGAATACGGCTACACCTTC. As protein: CASSLGTGGDEYGYTF.

The chain links TRBV5-6 to TRBJ1-4; D is ambiguous. The germline V gene has CDR1 SGHDT and CDR2 YYEEEE. This CDR3 region has 15 residues. The V end was cut by 2 bases, the J end by 8 bases, with 16 bases between. The CDR3 sequence is CASSLVSGGEEKLFF. Here the CDR3 DNA reads TGTGCCAGCAGCTTAGTCAGTGGTGGGGAGGAAAAACTGTTTTTT.

The chain carries TRBV25-1 and TRBJ2-7; tentatively, D is TRBD1 (5 bases). V was trimmed by 0 bases and J by 1 base, leaving 13 bases between them. This CDR3 comprises 16 residues. The germline V gene has CDR1 MGHDK and CDR2 SYGVNS. The CDR3 protein is CASSEYSDTRSYEQYF. DNA of the CDR3: TGTGCCAGCAGTGAATATTCGGACACCCGATCCTACGAGCAGTACTTC.

The rearrangement links TRBV2 to TRBJ1-1, with 10 positions matching TRBD1. The CDR3 extends over 14 amino acids. From germline, CDR1 is SNHLY and CDR2 FYNNEI. The V segment lost 6 bases and the J segment 7 bases; nucleotides outside the gene matches: 8. CDR3 region: CASRGTGALLEAFF. Here the CDR3 DNA reads TGTGCCAGCAGGGGGACAGGGGCTCTACTTGAAGCTTTCTTT.

The V gene is TRBV7-8, the J gene TRBJ2-2; TRBD2 agrees at 11 bases. Unmatched junction bases numbered 14, after V lost 5 bases and J lost 3 bases. This CDR3 is built from 19 residues. CDR1 and CDR2 from the germline V gene are SGHVS and FQNEAQ. CDR3 nucleotide sequence: TGTGCCAGCAGCCTTGGTAGGGCTAGCGGGAGGAGGGACACCGGGGAGCTGTTTTTT. This sequence encodes CASSLGRASGRRDTGELFF.

The chain links TRBV15 to TRBJ2-5; D unclear. The J call may be in error: the DNA end matches TRBJ2-7 better. The V gene's germline CDR1 is LNHNV and CDR2 YYDKDF (reference sequence). CDR3 size: 15 residues. The CDR3 coding sequence is TGTGCCACCAGCAGAGATCGGAGTCCATACTACGAGCAGTACTTC. The encoded protein is CATSRDRSPYYEQYF.

This chain joins TRBV25-1 and TRBJ2-7; 7 bases are a match to TRBD2. V trimming: 6 bases; J trimming: 2 bases; junction bases outside the gene matches: 16. The V gene's germline CDR1 is MGHDK and CDR2 SYGVNS. The CDR3 contains 17 residues. The CDR3 coding sequence is TGTGCCAGCAGGACCGGACTAGGGGTTTCGGTCGCCTACGAGCAGTACTTC. Its translation is CASRTGLGVSVAYEQYF.

This clone was detected only a few times. The V gene is TRBV18, the J gene TRBJ1-1, with 7 bases lining up with TRBD1. Germline V gene lookup returns CDR1 KGHSH and CDR2 LQKENI. This CDR3 region has 15 residues. V was pared by 8 bases and J by 5 bases, with 14 bases of the junction left unmatched. The CDR3 protein is CASVEGGSMGTEAFF. The CDR3, as DNA: TGTGCCAGCGTGGAAGGGGGCTCAATGGGGACTGAAGCTTTCTTT.